Below, 9 T cell receptor beta chains from the same sample are listed, as sequenced in a study of blood T cell repertoires in COVID-19. TCRdb keeps only in-frame clones here, not all; method: immunoSEQ multiplex PCR. This sample has 63,000 or so clones, with over 85% found just once. The sample was peripheral blood. These receptors originate from a man aged 60 to 69 with acute or convalescent COVID-19.

This rearrangement joins TRBV21-1 to TRBJ1-2; the table calls TRBD1, which could not be checked here. TRBV21-1 is described as a pseudogene. The CDR3 totals 17 residues. CDR3 in amino acids: CASSNLGQGQGREGYTF. CDR3 DNA sequence: TGTGCCAGCAGCAATCTGGGTCAAGGACAGGGCCGAGAGGGCTACACCTTC.

The V and J genes are TRBV3-1 (or the pseudogene TRBV3-2) and TRBJ2-3; D gene uncertain. V was shortened by 2 bases and J by 4 bases, with 4 bases between the two germline ends. Germline CDR1 LGHDT, CDR2 YNNKEL (reference sequence). CDR3 length: 12 residues. The CDR3 sequence is CASSQLSDTQYF. The CDR3 nucleotides read TGTGCCAGCAGCCAACTGTCAGATACGCAGTATTTT.

The genes are TRBV11-3 and TRBJ2-1; 7 nucleotides agree with TRBD2. The CDR3 is made up of 12 amino acids. V was pared by 2 bases and J by 10 bases, with 2 bases of the junction left unmatched. The germline V gene has CDR1 SGHNT and CDR2 YENEEA. The CDR3 region has the DNA TGTGCCAGCAGCTTAAACGGGGGGGAGCAGTTCTTC. This sequence encodes CASSLNGGEQFF.

This clone is a singleton in its sample. The gene calls are TRBV2 and TRBJ1-6; no clear D. The V gene lost 6 bases and the J gene lost 4 bases, with 7 bases spanning the gap. Germline assignment: CDR1 SNHLY and CDR2 FYNNEI. The CDR3 covers 13 residues. The CDR3 region is CASRTGYNSPLHF. CDR3 coding DNA: TGTGCCAGCAGGACGGGTTATAATTCACCCCTCCACTTT. The full variable domain, its missing parts supplied by reference TRBV2 and TRBJ1-6, is EPEVTQTPSHQVTQMGQEVILRCVPISNHLYFYWYRQILGQKVEFLVSFYNNEISEKSEIFDDQFSVERPDGSNFTLKIRSTKLEDSAMYFCASRTGYNSPLHFGNGTRLTVT.

V and J are TRBV6-1 and TRBJ2-7; 9 nucleotides align to TRBD1. This CDR3 is 15 amino acids long. The V gene's germline CDR1 is MNHNS and CDR2 SASEGT. V lost 6 bases and J lost 9; bases outside the gene matches: 15. CDR3 coding DNA: TGTGCCAGCAGCAGTCGGGGGACAGGGACGCGAGGGCAGTACTTC. Protein: CASSSRGTGTRGQYF.

The chain recombines TRBV3-1 (or the pseudogene TRBV3-2) with TRBJ1-6; the match to TRBD1 covers 9 bases. The CDR3 runs to 15 residues. Germline-derived CDR1 and CDR2 are LGHDT and YNNKEL (reference sequence). V trimming: 3 bases; J trimming: 6 bases; junction bases outside the gene matches: 3. The DNA for the CDR3 is TGTGCCAGCAGCCACGGGACAGGGTCTAATTCACCCCTCCACTTT. Translated: CASSHGTGSNSPLHF.

The chain carries TRBV2 and TRBJ2-1; TRBD2 aligns across 11 bases. This CDR3 has 15 residues. Germline V gene sequence: CDR1 SNHLY, CDR2 FYNNEI. J lost 7 bases, V lost 6 bases, and 8 bases had no gene match. As DNA, the CDR3 is TGTGCCAGCAGCGTTCTAGCGGGGGGCGCGAATGAGCAGTTCTTC. Its translation: CASSVLAGGANEQFF.

The chain carries TRBV12-3 or TRBV12-4 and TRBJ1-1; D is possibly TRBD1 (5 bases). The CDR3 sequence is 13 residues long. Trimming cost V 1 base and J 4 bases, with 7 bases left between them. The CDR3 loop is CASSLEGRTEAFF. The CDR3 nucleotides read TGTGCCAGCAGTTTAGAGGGGCGCACTGAAGCTTTCTTT.

The V gene is TRBV6-1, the J gene TRBJ2-4, with 10 positions matching TRBD2. The ends lost 2 bases at V and 11 bases at J; junction bases unmatched: 9. CDR1 MNHNS and CDR2 SASEGT come from the germline V gene. This CDR3 spans 15 amino acids. CDR3 region: CASSESPSGGRVQYF. CDR3 bases: TGTGCCAGCAGTGAAAGTCCTAGCGGGGGCAGGGTTCAGTACTTC.